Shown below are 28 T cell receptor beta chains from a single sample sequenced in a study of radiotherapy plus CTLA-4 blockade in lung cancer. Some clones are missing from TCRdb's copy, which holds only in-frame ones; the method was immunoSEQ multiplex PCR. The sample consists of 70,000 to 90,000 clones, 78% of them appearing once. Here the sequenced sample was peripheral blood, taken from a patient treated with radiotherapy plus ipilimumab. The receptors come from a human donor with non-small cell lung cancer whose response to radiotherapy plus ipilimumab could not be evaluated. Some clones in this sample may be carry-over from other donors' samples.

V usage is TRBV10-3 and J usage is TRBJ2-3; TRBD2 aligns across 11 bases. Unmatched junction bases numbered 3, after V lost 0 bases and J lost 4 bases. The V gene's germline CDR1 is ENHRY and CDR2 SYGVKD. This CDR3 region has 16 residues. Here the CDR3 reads CAISESTSGDADTQYF. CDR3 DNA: TGTGCCATCAGTGAGTCGACTAGCGGGGACGCAGATACGCAGTATTTT.

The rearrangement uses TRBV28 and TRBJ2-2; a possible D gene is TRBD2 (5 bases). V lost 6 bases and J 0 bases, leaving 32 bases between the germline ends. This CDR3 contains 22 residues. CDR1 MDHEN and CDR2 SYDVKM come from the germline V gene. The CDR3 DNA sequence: TGTGCCAGCAGCCCATACACGGGGTGGCGGAACCCTACCAGTACGAACACCGGGGAGCTGTTTTTT. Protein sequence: CASSPYTGWRNPTSTNTGELFF.

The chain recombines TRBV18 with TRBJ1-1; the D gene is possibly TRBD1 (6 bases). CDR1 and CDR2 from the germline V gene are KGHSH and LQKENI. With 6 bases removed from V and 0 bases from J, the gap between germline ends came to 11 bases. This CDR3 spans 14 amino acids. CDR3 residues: CASSSQGLNTEAFF. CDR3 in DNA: TGTGCCAGCTCTTCACAGGGCCTGAACACTGAAGCTTTCTTT.

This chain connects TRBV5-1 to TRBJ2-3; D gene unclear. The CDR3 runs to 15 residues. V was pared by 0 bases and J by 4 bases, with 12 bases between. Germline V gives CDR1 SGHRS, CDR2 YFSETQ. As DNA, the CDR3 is TGCGCCAGCAGCTTGGGCGGTGCGGTCCCAGATACGCAGTATTTT. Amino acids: CASSLGGAVPDTQYF.

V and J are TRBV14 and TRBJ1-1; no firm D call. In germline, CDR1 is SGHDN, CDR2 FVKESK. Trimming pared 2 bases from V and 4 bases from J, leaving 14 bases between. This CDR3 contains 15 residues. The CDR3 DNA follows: TGTGCCAGCAGCCAATACCGGGTGCCGGGCACTGAAGCTTTCTTT. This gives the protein CASSQYRVPGTEAFF.

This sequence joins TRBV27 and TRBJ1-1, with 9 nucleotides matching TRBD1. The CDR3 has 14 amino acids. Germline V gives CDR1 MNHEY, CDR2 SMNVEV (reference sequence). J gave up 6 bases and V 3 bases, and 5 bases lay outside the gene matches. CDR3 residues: CASSFSQGAAEAFF. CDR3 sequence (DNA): TGTGCCAGCAGTTTTTCACAGGGGGCCGCTGAAGCTTTCTTT.

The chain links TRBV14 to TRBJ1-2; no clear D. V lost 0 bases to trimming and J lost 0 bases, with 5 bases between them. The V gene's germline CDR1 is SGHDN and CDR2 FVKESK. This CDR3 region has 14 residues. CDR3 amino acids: CASSQDTPNYGYTF. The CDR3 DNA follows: TGTGCCAGCAGCCAAGATACTCCTAACTATGGCTACACCTTC.

Here the CDR3 reads CASSLAGGTVNEKLFF. The CDR3 nucleotides read TGCGCCAGCAGCTTGGCCGGGGGAACAGTAAATGAAAAACTGTTTTTT. This chain connects TRBV5-1 to TRBJ1-4; tentatively, D is TRBD1 (5 bases). The germline V and J ends were trimmed by 0 bases and 5 bases, with 14 bases remaining between them. The CDR3 length is 16 residues. Germline loops: CDR1 SGHRS, CDR2 YFSETQ.

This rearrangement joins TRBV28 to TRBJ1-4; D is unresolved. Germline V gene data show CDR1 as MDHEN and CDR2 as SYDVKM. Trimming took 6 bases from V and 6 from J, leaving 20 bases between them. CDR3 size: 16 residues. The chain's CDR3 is CASSPLGARRDEKLFF. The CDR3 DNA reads TGTGCCAGCAGCCCACTGGGCGCGCGACGCGATGAAAAACTGTTTTTT. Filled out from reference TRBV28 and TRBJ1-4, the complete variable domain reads DVKVTQSSRYLVKRTGEKVFLECVQDMDHENMFWYRQDPGLGLRLIYFSYDVKMKEKGDIPEGYSVSREKKERFSLILESASTNQTSMYLCASSPLGARRDEKLFFGSGTQLSVL.

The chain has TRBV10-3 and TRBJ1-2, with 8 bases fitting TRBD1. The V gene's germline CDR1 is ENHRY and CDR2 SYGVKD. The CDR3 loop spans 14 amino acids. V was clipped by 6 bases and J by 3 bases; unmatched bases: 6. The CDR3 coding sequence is TGTGCCATCAGCTCCAGGGGGCGCGACTATGGCTACACCTTC. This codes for CAISSRGRDYGYTF.

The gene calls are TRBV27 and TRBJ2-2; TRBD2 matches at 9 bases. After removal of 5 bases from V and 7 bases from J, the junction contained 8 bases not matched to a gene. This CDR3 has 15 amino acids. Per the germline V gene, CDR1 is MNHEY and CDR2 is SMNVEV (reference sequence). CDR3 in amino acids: CASSRASGEVGELFF. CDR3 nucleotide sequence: TGTGCCAGCAGTCGGGCTAGCGGGGAGGTCGGGGAGCTGTTTTTT.

Here the CDR3 reads CASRYDRGQPQHF. The CDR3 nucleotides read TGTGCCAGCAGGTATGACAGGGGTCAGCCCCAGCATTTT. The V gene is TRBV6-5, the J gene TRBJ1-5, with 8 nucleotides matching TRBD1. Germline CDR1 MNHEY, CDR2 SVGAGI. This CDR3 spans 13 amino acids. V was clipped by 6 bases and J by 6 bases; unmatched bases: 4.

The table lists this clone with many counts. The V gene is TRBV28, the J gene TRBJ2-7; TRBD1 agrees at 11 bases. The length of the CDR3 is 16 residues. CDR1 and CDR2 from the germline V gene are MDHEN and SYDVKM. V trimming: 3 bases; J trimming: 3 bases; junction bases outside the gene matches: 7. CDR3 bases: TGTGCCAGCAGTTTCTTGGGGGACAGGGGGGACTACGAGCAGTACTTC. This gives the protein CASSFLGDRGDYEQYF.

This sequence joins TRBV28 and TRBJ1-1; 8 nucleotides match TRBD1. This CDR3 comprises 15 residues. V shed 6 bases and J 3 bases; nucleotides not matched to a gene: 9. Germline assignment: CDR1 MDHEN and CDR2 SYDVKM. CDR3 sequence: CASRLVPTGDTEAFF. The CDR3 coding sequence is TGTGCCAGCAGGTTAGTTCCGACAGGGGACACTGAAGCTTTCTTT.

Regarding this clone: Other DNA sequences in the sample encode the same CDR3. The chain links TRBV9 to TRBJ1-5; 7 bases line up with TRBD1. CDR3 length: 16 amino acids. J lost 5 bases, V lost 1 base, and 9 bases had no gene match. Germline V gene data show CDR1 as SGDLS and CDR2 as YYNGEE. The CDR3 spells CASSVIVEGAHQPQHF. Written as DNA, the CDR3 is TGTGCCAGCAGCGTAATAGTGGAGGGGGCACATCAGCCCCAGCATTTT.

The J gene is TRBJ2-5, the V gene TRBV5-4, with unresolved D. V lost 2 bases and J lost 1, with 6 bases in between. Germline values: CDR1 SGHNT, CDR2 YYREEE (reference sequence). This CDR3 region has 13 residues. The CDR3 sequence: CASSFVSQETQYF. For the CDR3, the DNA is TGTGCCAGCAGCTTTGTCAGCCAAGAGACCCAGTACTTC.

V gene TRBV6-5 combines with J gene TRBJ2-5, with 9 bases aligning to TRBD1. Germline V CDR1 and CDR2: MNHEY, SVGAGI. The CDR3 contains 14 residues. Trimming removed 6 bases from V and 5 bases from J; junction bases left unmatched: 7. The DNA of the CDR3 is TGTGCCAGCAGCCTCTGGACAGGGGTGGAGACCCAGTACTTC. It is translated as CASSLWTGVETQYF.

The CDR3: CASRGDPGNQPQHF. The CDR3 DNA sequence: TGTGCCAGCAGAGGGGATCCCGGCAATCAGCCCCAGCATTTT. The V gene is TRBV7-2, the J gene TRBJ1-5; tentative D call: TRBD1 (5 bases). Trimming left V 6 bases short and J 2 bases short, with 11 bases between. Germline V lookup: CDR1 SGHTA, CDR2 FQGNSA. This CDR3 spans 14 amino acids.

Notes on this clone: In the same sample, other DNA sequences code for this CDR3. The CDR3 is CASSAWTSGGYNEQFF. The CDR3, as DNA: TGTGCCAGCAGTGCCTGGACTAGCGGGGGCTACAATGAGCAGTTCTTC. This chain joins TRBV27 and TRBJ2-1, with 13 bases that match TRBD2. CDR3 length equals 16 residues. The trim removed 5 bases at V and 3 bases at J, leaving 4 bases unmatched. From germline, CDR1 is MNHEY and CDR2 SMNVEV (reference sequence).

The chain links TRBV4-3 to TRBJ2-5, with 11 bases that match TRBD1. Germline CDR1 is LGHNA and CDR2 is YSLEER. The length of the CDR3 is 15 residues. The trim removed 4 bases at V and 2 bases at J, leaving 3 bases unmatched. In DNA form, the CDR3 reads TGCGCCAGCAGCCGGGACAGGGGGTCTCAAGAGACCCAGTACTTC. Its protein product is CASSRDRGSQETQYF.

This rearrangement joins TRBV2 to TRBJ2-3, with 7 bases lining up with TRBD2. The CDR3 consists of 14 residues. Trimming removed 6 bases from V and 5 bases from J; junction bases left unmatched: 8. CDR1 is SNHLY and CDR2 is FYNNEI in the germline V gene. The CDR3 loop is CASRLTGGGDTQYF. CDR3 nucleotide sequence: TGTGCCAGCAGGTTAACAGGCGGGGGAGATACGCAGTATTTT. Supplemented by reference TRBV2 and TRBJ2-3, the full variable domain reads EPEVTQTPSHQVTQMGQEVILRCVPISNHLYFYWYRQILGQKVEFLVSFYNNEISEKSEIFDDQFSVERPDGSNFTLKIRSTKLEDSAMYFCASRLTGGGDTQYFGPGTRLTVL.

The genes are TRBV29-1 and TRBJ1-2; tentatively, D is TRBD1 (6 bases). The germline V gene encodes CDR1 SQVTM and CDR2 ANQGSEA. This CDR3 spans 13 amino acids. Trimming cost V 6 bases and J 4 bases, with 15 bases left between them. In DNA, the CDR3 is TGCAGCGTCCTGGACAGCGAACGCTATGGCTACACCTTC. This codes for CSVLDSERYGYTF.

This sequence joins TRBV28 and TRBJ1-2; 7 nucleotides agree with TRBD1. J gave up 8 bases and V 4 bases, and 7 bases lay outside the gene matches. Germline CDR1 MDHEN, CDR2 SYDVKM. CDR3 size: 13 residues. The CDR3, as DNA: TGTGCCAGCAGTTCCACAGGGGTATTCGGCTACACCTTC. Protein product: CASSSTGVFGYTF.

CDR3 sequence reads: CASSPPGTLQETQYF. In nucleotides, the CDR3 is TGTGCCAGCAGTCCCCCAGGGACACTTCAAGAGACCCAGTACTTC. The chain links TRBV6-1 to TRBJ2-5; possibly TRBD1 for D (6 bases). Trimming removed 5 bases at V and 2 bases at J, with 15 bases between. The CDR3 is made up of 15 amino acids. Germline V lookup: CDR1 MNHNS, CDR2 SASEGT.

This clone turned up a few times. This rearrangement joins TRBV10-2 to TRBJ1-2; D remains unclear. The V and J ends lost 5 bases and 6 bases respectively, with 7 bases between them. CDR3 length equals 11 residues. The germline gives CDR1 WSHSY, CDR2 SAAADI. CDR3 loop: CASSYGHGYTF. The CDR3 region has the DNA TGCGCCAGCAGTTATGGGCATGGCTACACCTTC.

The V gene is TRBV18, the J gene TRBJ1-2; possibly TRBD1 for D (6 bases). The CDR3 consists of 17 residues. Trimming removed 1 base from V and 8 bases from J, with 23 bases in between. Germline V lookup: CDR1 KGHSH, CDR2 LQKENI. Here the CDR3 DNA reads TGTGCCAGCTCACCACAAGGGGGAACCAATCCTTACTGGGGCTACACCTTC. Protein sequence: CASSPQGGTNPYWGYTF. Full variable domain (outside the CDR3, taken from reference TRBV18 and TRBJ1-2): NAGVMQNPRHLVRRRGQEARLRCSPMKGHSHVYWYRQLPEEGLKFMVYLQKENIIDESGMPKERFSAEFPKEGPSILRIQQVVRGDSAAYFCASSPQGGTNPYWGYTFGSGTRLTVV.

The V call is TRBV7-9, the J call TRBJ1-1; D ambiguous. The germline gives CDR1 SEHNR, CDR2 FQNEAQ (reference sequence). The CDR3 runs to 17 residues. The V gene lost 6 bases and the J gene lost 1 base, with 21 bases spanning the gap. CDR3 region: CASRSPGKTSGNTEAFF. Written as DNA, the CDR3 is TGTGCCAGCAGATCTCCGGGAAAAACGTCGGGGAACACTGAAGCTTTCTTT. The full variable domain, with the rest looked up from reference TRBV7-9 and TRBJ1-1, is DTGVSQNPRHKITKRGQNVTFRCDPISEHNRLYWYRQTLGQGPEFLTYFQNEAQLEKSRLLSDRFSAERPKGSFSTLEIQRTEQGDSAMYLCASRSPGKTSGNTEAFFGQGTRLTVV.

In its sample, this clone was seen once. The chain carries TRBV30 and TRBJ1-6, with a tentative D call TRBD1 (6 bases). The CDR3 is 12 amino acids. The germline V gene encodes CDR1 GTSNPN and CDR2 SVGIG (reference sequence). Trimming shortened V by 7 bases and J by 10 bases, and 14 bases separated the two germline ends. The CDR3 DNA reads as TGTGCCTCAGGAGGGGGGGCCTCACCCCTCCACTTT. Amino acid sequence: CASGGGASPLHF. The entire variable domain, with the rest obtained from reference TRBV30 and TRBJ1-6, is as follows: SQTIHQWPATLVQPVGSPLSLECTVEGTSNPNLYWYRQAAGRGLQLLFYSVGIGQISSEVPQNLSASRPQDRQFILSSKKLLLSDSGFYLCASGGGASPLHFGNGTRLTVT.